Each of the 18 T cell receptor beta chains below was sequenced from the same sample in a study of Graves' ophthalmopathy and Graves' hyperthyroidism. Amplifying from RNA transcripts, the study obtained TCR beta CDR3 regions. RT-PCR was first run with HTBI primers, then multiplex PCR in a second round. One entry per CDR3 protein results from TCRdb running MiXCR on the multiplex PCR reads. The sample includes a few hundred thousand distinct CDR3 sequences, approximately 18% of them seen just once. Sequences were obtained from peripheral blood. The receptors shown here come from an adult woman with stable Graves' hyperthyroidism.

This clonotype was counted many times. The chain is built from TRBV7-8 and TRBJ1-5; D might be TRBD1 (5 bases). The germline V and J ends were trimmed by 0 bases and 1 base, with 10 bases remaining between them. From germline, CDR1 is SGHVS and CDR2 FQNEAQ. The CDR3 covers 16 residues. The CDR3 loop is CASSLAPKGSNQPQHF. DNA for the CDR3: TGTGCCAGCAGCTTAGCACCCAAGGGGAGCAATCAGCCCCAGCATTTT.

This clonotype appeared a few times. This chain uses TRBV7-9 with TRBJ2-7, with D possibly being TRBD1 (5 bases). This CDR3 is 15 amino acids long. Looked up from germline, CDR1 is SEHNR and CDR2 is FQNEAQ (reference sequence). Trimming took 5 bases from V and 2 from J, leaving 16 bases between them. CDR3 in DNA: TGTGCCAGCAGCCAAAGCAGGGTAAAGACCTACGAGCAGTACTTC. Residues: CASSQSRVKTYEQYF.

The chain joins TRBV12-3 or TRBV12-4 to TRBJ2-7; D is possibly TRBD2 (5 bases). This CDR3 has 14 amino acids. V lost 5 bases and J 10 bases, leaving 21 bases between the germline ends. The CDR3 DNA sequence: TGTGCCAGCAGTGGAAGGATCGGGGAACCCGATCAGTACTTC. This translates into CASSGRIGEPDQYF.

This clonotype was seen repeatedly, ten times or more. The chain carries TRBV12-3 or TRBV12-4 and TRBJ2-6; D gene ambiguous. The CDR3 sequence is 15 residues long. V lost 0 bases, J lost 1 base, and 4 bases lay in between. Here the CDR3 DNA reads TGTGCCAGCAGTTTAGCAGTATCTGGGGCCAACGTCCTGACTTTC. Translating gives CASSLAVSGANVLTF.

In its sample, this clonotype was seen many times. The V call is TRBV28, the J call TRBJ2-5; tentative D call: TRBD1 (7 bases). Germline CDR1 and CDR2: MDHEN and SYDVKM. V was cut by 5 bases and J by 1 base, with 20 bases left in between. This CDR3 comprises 17 residues. The CDR3 region is CASSPHPAGQFQETQYF. The CDR3 bases are TGTGCCAGCAGTCCACATCCCGCGGGACAGTTCCAAGAGACCCAGTACTTC.

This chain uses TRBV4-2 with TRBJ2-7, with D perhaps matching TRBD2 (6 bases). Trimming cost V 1 base and J 2 bases, with 12 bases left between them. The CDR3 runs 15 residues. Per the germline V gene, CDR1 is LGHNA and CDR2 is YNFKEQ. In nucleotides, the CDR3 is TGTGCCAGCAGCCAAGTAGCGGACTCTCCCTACGAGCAGTACTTC. Its protein is CASSQVADSPYEQYF.

The sample holds many counts of this clonotype. CDR3 sequence (DNA): TGCGCCAGCAGCACAGGTTCCACCTACGAGCAGTACTTC. It specifies CASSTGSTYEQYF. The chain has TRBV5-1 and TRBJ2-7, with TRBD1 as a possible D gene (5 bases). The germline V gene has CDR1 SGHRS and CDR2 YFSETQ. V was trimmed by 4 bases and J by 2 bases, leaving 10 bases between them. This CDR3 has 13 residues.

This clonotype was seen repeatedly, ten times or more. The J gene is TRBJ1-1, the V gene TRBV30; D remains unclear. V was pared by 0 bases and J by 5 bases, with 16 bases between. The CDR3 runs 15 residues. Per the germline V gene, CDR1 is GTSNPN and CDR2 is SVGIG (reference sequence). The CDR3 nucleotides are TGTGCCTGGAGTGTGGGAGGGAACCTAGAGACTGAAGCTTTCTTT. Encoded protein: CAWSVGGNLETEAFF. Full variable domain (outside the CDR3, taken from reference TRBV30 and TRBJ1-1): SQTIHQWPATLVQPVGSPLSLECTVEGTSNPNLYWYRQAAGRGLQLLFYSVGIGQISSEVPQNLSASRPQDRQFILSSKKLLLSDSGFYLCAWSVGGNLETEAFFGQGTRLTVV.

As to this clonotype: A much larger clone differs from this one at a single base, so this may be a read error. This rearrangement joins TRBV29-1 to TRBJ2-7, with D perhaps matching TRBD2 (5 bases). Germline CDR1 is SQVTM and CDR2 is ANQGSEA. The CDR3 has 13 amino acids. CDR3 DNA: TGCAGCGTTGCAGGACCGGAAGACTACGAGCTGTACTTC. The encoded protein is CSVAGPEDYELYF.

This clonotype was seen many times. This sequence joins TRBV4-1 and TRBJ1-1, with 7 bases that match TRBD1. CDR1 and CDR2 (germline): MGHRA, YSYEKL. V was clipped by 4 bases and J by 1 base; unmatched bases: 15. The CDR3 is 18 residues long. The CDR3 spells CASSPHGQVADPNTEAFF. The DNA for the CDR3 is TGCGCCAGCAGCCCACATGGACAGGTTGCCGACCCGAACACTGAAGCTTTCTTT.

At least ten counts were recorded for this clonotype. This chain links TRBV6-5 with TRBJ1-2; D is ambiguous. Germline V gives CDR1 MNHEY, CDR2 SVGAGI. Trimming removed 7 bases from V and 3 bases from J, with 12 bases in between. The CDR3 spans 13 residues. This CDR3 is CASTAGGDYGYTF. The CDR3 DNA sequence: TGTGCCAGCACCGCCGGAGGAGACTATGGCTACACCTTC.

This clonotype was counted at least ten times. The chain couples TRBV10-3 to TRBJ2-7; TRBD1 or TRBD2 may be the D gene (6 bases each). This CDR3 region has 16 residues. Germline-derived CDR1 and CDR2 are ENHRY and SYGVKD. Trimming left V 3 bases short and J 5 bases short, with 20 bases between. CDR3 loop: CAISDPSRERGDEQYF. CDR3 sequence (DNA): TGTGCCATCAGTGACCCCAGTCGGGAGAGGGGGGACGAGCAGTACTTC.

There are many counts of this clonotype. This rearrangement joins TRBV4-1 to TRBJ1-1, with 7 positions matching TRBD1. Germline V lookup: CDR1 MGHRA, CDR2 YSYEKL. The CDR3 has 15 amino acids. The trim removed 5 bases at V and 1 base at J, leaving 7 bases unmatched. This CDR3 reads CASSGGTVPNTEAFF. The CDR3, as DNA: TGCGCCAGCAGCGGCGGGACAGTACCGAACACTGAAGCTTTCTTT.

This clonotype was counted only a few times. This chain joins TRBV5-1 and TRBJ2-2; TRBD1 agrees at 8 bases. The CDR3 loop spans 17 amino acids. With V trimmed by 4 bases and J by 5 bases, 13 bases remained unmatched. Germline CDR1 is SGHRS and CDR2 is YFSETQ. CDR3 protein: CASSNPGQVMGTGELFF. DNA of the CDR3: TGCGCCAGCAGCAACCCGGGACAGGTGATGGGGACCGGGGAGCTGTTTTTT.

This clonotype was detected many times. V and J are TRBV5-1 and TRBJ1-1, with D unclear. Trimming took 2 bases from V and 1 from J, leaving 6 bases between them. This CDR3 contains 13 residues. Germline CDR1 SGHRS, CDR2 YFSETQ. CDR3 bases: TGCGCCAGCAGCTTAATATCGAACACTGAAGCTTTCTTT. Translated: CASSLISNTEAFF.

The rearrangement links TRBV5-1 to TRBJ2-5, with D tentatively TRBD1 (5 bases). In germline, CDR1 is SGHRS, CDR2 YFSETQ. The CDR3 sequence is 14 residues long. V gave up 4 bases and J gave up 2 bases, with 12 bases separating them. CDR3 in DNA: TGCGCCAGCAGCCCCATGACAGATCAAGAGACCCAGTACTTC. This encodes CASSPMTDQETQYF.

The chain combines TRBV25-1 with TRBJ1-1; D possibly corresponds to TRBD1 (5 bases). The length of the CDR3 is 14 residues. V was cut by 6 bases and J by 5 bases, with 16 bases left in between. CDR1 is MGHDK, CDR2 SYGVNS, per germline. The CDR3 here is CASSLTRGRTEAFF. CDR3 nucleotide sequence: TGTGCCAGCAGCTTAACGCGGGGACGGACTGAAGCTTTCTTT.

This clonotype was seen a handful of times. The chain is built from TRBV11-2 and TRBJ1-2; D unresolved. CDR1 and CDR2 from the germline V gene are SGHAT and FQNNGV. V lost 1 base, J lost 5 bases, and 17 bases lay in between. The CDR3 totals 16 residues. Here the CDR3 reads CASSLVQGTHVYGYTF. CDR3 coding DNA: TGTGCCAGCAGCTTAGTCCAAGGAACTCACGTTTATGGCTACACCTTC. Based on the CDR3 plus reference TRBV11-2 and TRBJ1-2, the full variable domain is EAGVAQSPRYKIIEKRQSVAFWCNPISGHATLYWYQQILGQGPKLLIQFQNNGVVDDSQLPKDRFSAERLKGVDSTLKIQPAKLEDSAVYLCASSLVQGTHVYGYTFGSGTRLTVV.